The sequence of this TCR beta chain was determined in a study of human T cells and chemical hapten exposure. Described time point: patch test 1, 2 weeks after DPC sensitization. Treatment specified: therapeutic diphenylcyclopropenone sensitization with weekly scalp DPC. This CDR3 has 15 amino acids. The V gene lost 5 bases and the J gene lost 3 bases, with 17 bases spanning the gap. Germline assignment: CDR1 SEHNR and CDR2 FQNEAQ (reference sequence). TCRdb called the RACE reads again in MiXCR, with one record for every CDR3 protein. The sample consists of some 110,000 distinct CDR3 sequences, roughly an eighth of them appearing once.

The source material was whole blood, sampled in connection with sensitization to the hapten diphenylcyclopropenone (DPC). The source of this sequence is a woman between 50 and 59 years old with alopecia areata. Some clones in this sample may be carry-over from other donors' samples. V and J are TRBV7-9 and TRBJ2-7; D is perhaps TRBD1 (6 bases). The CDR3 nucleotides are TGTGCCAGCAGCAAGCCCGGGACAAAACTCTACGAGCAGTACTTC. It is translated as CASSKPGTKLYEQYF. Drawing the rest from reference TRBV7-9 and TRBJ2-7, the complete variable domain is DTGVSQNPRHKITKRGQNVTFRCDPISEHNRLYWYRQTLGQGPEFLTYFQNEAQLEKSRLLSDRFSAERPKGSFSTLEIQRTEQGDSAMYLCASSKPGTKLYEQYFGPGTRLTVT.